This TCR beta chain came from a study of T cell responses to AZD1222 COVID-19 vaccine. Study as a whole: Combined were second doses at about 4 or about 12 weeks.

TCRdb keeps only in-frame clones here, not all; method: immunoSEQ multiplex PCR. The top ten clones hold about 0.5% of a sample with under 300,000 clones, more than 85% of them seen once. As to this clone: Antigen: not known.

Losses at the gene ends were 4 bases for V and 4 bases for J; bases not matched to a gene: 4. CDR1 and CDR2 (germline): MNHEY, SVGEGT. This CDR3 has 16 residues. The study's findings and limits: Among those given AZD1222, only five or six were seropositive at baseline. Nearly half of spike-specific TCRs reportedly target unmutated variant regions. Sampling captured repertoires only after the peak T cell response.

The sequence came from an adult in good health. This chain links TRBV6-2 or TRBV6-3 with TRBJ2-1, with 13 bases lining up with TRBD2. Material: peripheral blood, obtained on day 0 of AZD1222 vaccination. Here the CDR3 DNA reads TGTGCCAGCAGTTTGACTAGCGGGAGGTCGTACAATGAGCAGTTCTTC. Translation gives CASSLTSGRSYNEQFF.